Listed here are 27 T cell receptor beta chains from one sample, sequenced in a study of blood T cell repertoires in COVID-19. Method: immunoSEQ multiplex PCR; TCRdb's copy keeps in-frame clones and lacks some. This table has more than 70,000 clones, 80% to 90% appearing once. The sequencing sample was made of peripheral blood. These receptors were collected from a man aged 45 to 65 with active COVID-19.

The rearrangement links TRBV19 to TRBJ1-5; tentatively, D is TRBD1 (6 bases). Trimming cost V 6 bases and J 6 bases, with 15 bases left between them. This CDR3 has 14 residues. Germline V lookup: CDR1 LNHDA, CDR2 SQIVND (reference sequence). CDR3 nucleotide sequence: TGTGCCAGTAGGGATGTGGGGACACTTCAGCCCCAGCATTTT. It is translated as CASRDVGTLQPQHF.

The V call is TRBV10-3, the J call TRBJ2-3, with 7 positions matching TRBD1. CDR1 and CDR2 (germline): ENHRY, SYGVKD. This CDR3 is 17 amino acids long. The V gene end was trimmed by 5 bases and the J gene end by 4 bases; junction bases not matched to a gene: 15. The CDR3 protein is CAISRPTGPSGADTQYF. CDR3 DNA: TGTGCCATCAGTAGACCGACAGGGCCTTCCGGAGCAGATACGCAGTATTTT.

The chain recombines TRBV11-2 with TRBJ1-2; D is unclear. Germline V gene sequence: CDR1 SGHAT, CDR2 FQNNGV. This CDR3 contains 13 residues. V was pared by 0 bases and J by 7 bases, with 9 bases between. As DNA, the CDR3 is TGTGCCAGCAGCTTAGATCCGGCGGCTGGCTACACCTTC. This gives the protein CASSLDPAAGYTF.

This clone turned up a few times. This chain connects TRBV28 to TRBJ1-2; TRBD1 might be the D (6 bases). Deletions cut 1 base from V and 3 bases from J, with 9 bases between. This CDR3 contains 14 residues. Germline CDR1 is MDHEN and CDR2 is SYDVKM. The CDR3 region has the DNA TGTGCCAGCAGTTTATTGGGGGCAGACTATGGCTACACCTTC. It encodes CASSLLGADYGYTF.

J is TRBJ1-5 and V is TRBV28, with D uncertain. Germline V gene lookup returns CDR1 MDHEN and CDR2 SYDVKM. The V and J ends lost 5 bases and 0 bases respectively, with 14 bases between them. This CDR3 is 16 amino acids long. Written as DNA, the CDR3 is TGTGCCAGCAGTCCCCCGGGTGTGTATAGCAATCAGCCCCAGCATTTT. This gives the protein CASSPPGVYSNQPQHF.

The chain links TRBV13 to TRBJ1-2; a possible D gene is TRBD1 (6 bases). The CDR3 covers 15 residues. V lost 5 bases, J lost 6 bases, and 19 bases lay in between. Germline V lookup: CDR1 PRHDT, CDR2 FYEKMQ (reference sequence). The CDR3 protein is CASSSLYRDGNGYTF. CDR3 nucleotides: TGTGCCAGCAGCAGCCTCTACAGGGACGGGAATGGCTACACCTTC.

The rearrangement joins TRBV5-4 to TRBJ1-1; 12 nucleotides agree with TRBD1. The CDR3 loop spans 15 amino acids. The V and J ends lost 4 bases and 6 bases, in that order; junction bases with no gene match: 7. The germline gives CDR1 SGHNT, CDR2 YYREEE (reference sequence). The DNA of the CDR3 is TGTGCCAGCAGCCCACCGGGACAGGGGGCATCTGAAGCTTTCTTT. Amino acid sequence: CASSPPGQGASEAFF. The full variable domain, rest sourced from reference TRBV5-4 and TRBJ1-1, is ETGVTQSPTHLIKTRGQQVTLRCSSQSGHNTVSWYQQALGQGPQFIFQYYREEENGRGNFPPRFSGLQFPNYSSELNVNALELDDSALYLCASSPPGQGASEAFFGQGTRLTVV.

CDR3 residues: CASGQGGSDTQYF. The CDR3 region has the DNA TGTGCTAGTGGGCAGGGGGGTTCAGATACGCAGTATTTT. The chain couples TRBV12-5 to TRBJ2-3; TRBD1 is a possible D gene (7 bases). The CDR3 totals 13 residues. V was clipped by 6 bases and J by 4 bases, with 11 bases between them. Germline V gene sequence: CDR1 LGHNT, CDR2 FRNRAP.

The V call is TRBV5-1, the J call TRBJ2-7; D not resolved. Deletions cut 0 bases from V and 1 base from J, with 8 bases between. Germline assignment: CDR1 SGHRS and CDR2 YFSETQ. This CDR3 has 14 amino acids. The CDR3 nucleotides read TGCGCCAGCAGCTTGGCCGGGTTTTCCTACGAGCAGTACTTC. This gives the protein CASSLAGFSYEQYF.

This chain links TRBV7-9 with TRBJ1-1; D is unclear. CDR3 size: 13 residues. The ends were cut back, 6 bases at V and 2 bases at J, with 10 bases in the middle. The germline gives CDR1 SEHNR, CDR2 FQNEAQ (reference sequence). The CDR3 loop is CASRPYSNTEAFF. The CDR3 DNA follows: TGTGCCAGCAGACCATACAGTAACACTGAAGCTTTCTTT.

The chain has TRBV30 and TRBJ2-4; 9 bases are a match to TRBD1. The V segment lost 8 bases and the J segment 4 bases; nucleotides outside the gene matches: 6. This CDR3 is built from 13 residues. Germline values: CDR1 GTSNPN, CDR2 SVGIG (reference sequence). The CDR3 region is CASWTGEKNIQYF. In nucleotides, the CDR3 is TGTGCCAGTTGGACAGGGGAGAAAAACATTCAGTACTTC.

The CDR3 loop reads CSQLADTQYF. The CDR3 DNA sequence: TGCAGTCAGCTAGCAGATACGCAGTATTTT. The chain couples TRBV20-1 to TRBJ2-3; D gene uncertain. CDR3 length: 10 amino acids. The germline V gene has CDR1 DFQATT and CDR2 SNEGSKA (reference sequence). V gave up 8 bases and J gave up 4 bases, with 7 bases separating them.

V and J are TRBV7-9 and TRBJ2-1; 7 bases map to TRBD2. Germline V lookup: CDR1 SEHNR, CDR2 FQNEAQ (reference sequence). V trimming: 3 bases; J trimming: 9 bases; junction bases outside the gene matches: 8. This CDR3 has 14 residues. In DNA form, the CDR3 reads TGTGCCAGCAGCTTCGACGGACTAGTGGTTGAGCAGTTCTTC. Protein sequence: CASSFDGLVVEQFF.

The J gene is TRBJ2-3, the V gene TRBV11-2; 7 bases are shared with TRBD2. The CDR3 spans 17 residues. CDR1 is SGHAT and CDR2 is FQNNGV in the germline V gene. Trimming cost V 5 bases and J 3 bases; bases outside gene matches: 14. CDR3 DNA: TGTGCCAGCAGCCCTAGCGGCGGGAGCGTAGGAACAGATACGCAGTATTTT. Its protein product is CASSPSGGSVGTDTQYF.

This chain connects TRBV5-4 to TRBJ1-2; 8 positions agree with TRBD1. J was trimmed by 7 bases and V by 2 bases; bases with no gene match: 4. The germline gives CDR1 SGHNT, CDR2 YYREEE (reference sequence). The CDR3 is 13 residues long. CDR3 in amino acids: CASSLQGVSGYTF. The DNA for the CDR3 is TGTGCCAGCAGCTTACAGGGGGTTAGTGGCTACACCTTC.

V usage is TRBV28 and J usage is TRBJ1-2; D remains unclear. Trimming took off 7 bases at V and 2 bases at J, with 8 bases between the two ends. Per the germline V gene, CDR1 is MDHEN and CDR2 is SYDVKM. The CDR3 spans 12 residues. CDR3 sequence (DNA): TGTGCCAGCACCGAGGGCAACTATGGCTACACCTTC. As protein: CASTEGNYGYTF.

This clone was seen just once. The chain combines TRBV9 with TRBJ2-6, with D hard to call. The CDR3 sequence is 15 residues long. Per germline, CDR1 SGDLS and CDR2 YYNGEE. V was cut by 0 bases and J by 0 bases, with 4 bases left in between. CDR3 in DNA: TGTGCCAGCAGCGTAGGAGGCTCTGGGGCCAACGTCCTGACTTTC. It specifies CASSVGGSGANVLTF.

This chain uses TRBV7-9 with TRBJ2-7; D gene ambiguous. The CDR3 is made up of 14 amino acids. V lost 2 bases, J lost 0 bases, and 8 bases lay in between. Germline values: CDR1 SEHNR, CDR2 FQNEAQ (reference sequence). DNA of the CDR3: TGTGCCAGCAGCTTACAAGAGAGCTCCTACGAGCAGTACTTC. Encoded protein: CASSLQESSYEQYF.

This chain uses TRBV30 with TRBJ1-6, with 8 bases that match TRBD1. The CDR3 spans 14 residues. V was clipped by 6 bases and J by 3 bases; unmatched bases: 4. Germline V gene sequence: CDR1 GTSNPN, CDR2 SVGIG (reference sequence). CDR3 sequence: CACATGDYNSPLHF. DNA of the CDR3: TGTGCCTGTGCGACAGGGGACTATAATTCACCCCTCCACTTT.

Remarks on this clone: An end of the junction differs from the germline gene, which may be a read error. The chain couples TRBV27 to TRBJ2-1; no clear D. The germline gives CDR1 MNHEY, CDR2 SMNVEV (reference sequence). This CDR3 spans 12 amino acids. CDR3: CASSFTYSEQFF. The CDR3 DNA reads TGTGCCAGCAGTTTTACTTACAGTGAGCAGTTCTTC.

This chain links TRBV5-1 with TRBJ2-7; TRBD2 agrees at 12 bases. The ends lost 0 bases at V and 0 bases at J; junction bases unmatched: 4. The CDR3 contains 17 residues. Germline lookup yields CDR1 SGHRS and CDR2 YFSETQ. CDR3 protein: CASSLGLAGDPSYEQYF. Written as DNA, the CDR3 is TGCGCCAGCAGCTTGGGACTAGCGGGGGACCCCTCCTACGAGCAGTACTTC.

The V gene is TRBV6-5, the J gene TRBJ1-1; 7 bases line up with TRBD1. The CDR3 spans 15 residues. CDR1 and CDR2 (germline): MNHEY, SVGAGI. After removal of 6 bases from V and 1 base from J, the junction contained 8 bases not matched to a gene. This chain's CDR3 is CASRDYGTANTEAFF. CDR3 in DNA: TGTGCCAGCAGGGATTACGGGACAGCGAACACTGAAGCTTTCTTT.

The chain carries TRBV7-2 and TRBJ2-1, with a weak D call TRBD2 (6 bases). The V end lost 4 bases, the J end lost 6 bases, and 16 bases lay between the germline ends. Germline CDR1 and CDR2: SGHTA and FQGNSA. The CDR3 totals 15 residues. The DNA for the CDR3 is TGTGCCAGCAGCTCCCAGGGACCAGCGGGCAATGAGCAGTTCTTC. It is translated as CASSSQGPAGNEQFF.

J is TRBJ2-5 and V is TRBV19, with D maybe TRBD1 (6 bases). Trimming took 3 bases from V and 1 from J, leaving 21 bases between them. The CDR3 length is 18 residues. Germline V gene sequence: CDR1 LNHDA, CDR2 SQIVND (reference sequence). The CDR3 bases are TGTGCCAGTAGTATGGTTCATCACAGGGCCAGCTCCCAAGAGACCCAGTACTTC. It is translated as CASSMVHHRASSQETQYF.

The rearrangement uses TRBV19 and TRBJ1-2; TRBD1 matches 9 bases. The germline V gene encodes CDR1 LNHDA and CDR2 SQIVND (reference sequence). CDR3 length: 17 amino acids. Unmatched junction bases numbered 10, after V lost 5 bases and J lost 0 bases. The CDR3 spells CASSRTGTGHTNYGYTF. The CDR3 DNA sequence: TGTGCCAGTAGTCGAACCGGGACAGGGCATACTAACTATGGCTACACCTTC.

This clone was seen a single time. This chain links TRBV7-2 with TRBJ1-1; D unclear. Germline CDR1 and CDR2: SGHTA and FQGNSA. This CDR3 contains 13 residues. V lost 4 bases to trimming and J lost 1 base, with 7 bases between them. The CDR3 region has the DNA TGTGCCAGCAGCTCGGGGAGGAACACTGAAGCTTTCTTT. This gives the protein CASSSGRNTEAFF.

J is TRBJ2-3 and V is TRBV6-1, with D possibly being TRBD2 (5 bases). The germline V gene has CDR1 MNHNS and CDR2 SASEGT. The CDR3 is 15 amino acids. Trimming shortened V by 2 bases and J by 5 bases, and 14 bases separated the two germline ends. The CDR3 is CASSERTRSVDTQYF. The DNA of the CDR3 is TGTGCCAGCAGTGAAAGAACTAGAAGTGTAGATACGCAGTATTTT.